Following are 22 T cell receptor beta chains from one sample sequenced in a study of blood T cell repertoires in COVID-19. Profiling relied on immunoSEQ multiplex PCR, and the TCRdb table lists in-frame clones only, not all of them. In the table there are hundreds of thousands of clones, roughly 86% of which are singletons. Material: peripheral blood. These receptors all come from an older woman with COVID-19, enrolled during active disease.

The sample holds one count of this clone. The chain recombines TRBV7-9 with TRBJ1-2; TRBD1 is a possible D gene (6 bases). The V and J ends lost 2 bases and 4 bases respectively, with 11 bases between them. This CDR3 spans 14 amino acids. Germline V CDR1 and CDR2: SEHNR, FQNEAQ (reference sequence). The CDR3 region has the DNA TGTGCCAGCAGCTTAACGACAGGTACCTATGGCTACACCTTC. Its protein product is CASSLTTGTYGYTF.

This clone showed up just a few times. Different DNA sequences within this sample yield the same CDR3. This chain links TRBV7-2 with TRBJ1-2; D may be TRBD1 (6 bases). V lost 1 base to trimming and J lost 0 bases, with 9 bases between them. This CDR3 comprises 15 residues. Germline V lookup: CDR1 SGHTA, CDR2 FQGNSA. CDR3 nucleotides: TGTGCCAGCAGCTTAGACAGGGAAGCTAACTATGGCTACACCTTC. Its translation is CASSLDREANYGYTF. Full variable domain (missing parts from reference TRBV7-2 and TRBJ1-2): GAGVSQSPSNKVTEKGKDVELRCDPISGHTALYWYRQSLGQGLEFLIYFQGNSAPDKSGLPSDRFSAERTGGSVSTLTIQRTQQEDSAVYLCASSLDREANYGYTFGSGTRLTVV.

This chain links TRBV2 with TRBJ2-2, with D possibly matching TRBD1 (6 bases). V was cut by 7 bases and J by 1 base, with 13 bases left in between. CDR3 length: 15 amino acids. Germline values: CDR1 SNHLY, CDR2 FYNNEI. The CDR3 sequence: CASNQPGQNTGELFF. The CDR3 bases are TGTGCCAGCAACCAACCGGGACAGAACACCGGGGAGCTGTTTTTT.

This clone was seen more than once but under ten times. The CDR3 nucleotides are TGTGCCAGCAGTTTCGACAGGGGGAATAATTCACCCCTCCACTTT. Amino acid sequence: CASSFDRGNNSPLHF. The V gene is TRBV7-2, the J gene TRBJ1-6; 9 bases map to TRBD1. The CDR3 length is 15 residues. V lost 6 bases to trimming and J lost 5 bases; unmatched junction nucleotides: 5. Germline loops: CDR1 SGHTA, CDR2 FQGNSA.

The gene calls are TRBV10-1 and TRBJ1-1; D is uncertain. Deletions cut 4 bases from V and 2 bases from J, with 14 bases between. CDR3 length equals 15 residues. CDR1 WNHNN and CDR2 SYGVQD come from the germline V gene (reference sequence). The CDR3 protein is CASSGRGRHNTEAFF. The CDR3 DNA reads TGCGCCAGCAGTGGAAGAGGGCGTCATAACACTGAAGCTTTCTTT.

This clone was seen more than once but under ten times. V is TRBV2 and J is TRBJ1-5; D may be TRBD1 (6 bases). Trimming stripped 6 bases from V and 0 bases from J, with 12 bases between. Per the germline V gene, CDR1 is SNHLY and CDR2 is FYNNEI. CDR3 length equals 15 residues. The CDR3 coding sequence is TGTGCCAGCAGGGGTACAGGGTCTAGCAATCAGCCCCAGCATTTT. Its protein is CASRGTGSSNQPQHF.

The chain is built from TRBV7-9 and TRBJ2-7; perhaps TRBD1 as D (6 bases). The CDR3 is 14 residues long. Trimming left V 3 bases short and J 3 bases short, with 12 bases between. Germline V gene lookup returns CDR1 SEHNR and CDR2 FQNEAQ (reference sequence). For the CDR3, the DNA is TGTGCCAGCAGCTTTTGGGCAGGGGACTACGAGCAGTACTTC. Protein product: CASSFWAGDYEQYF.

V is TRBV19 and J is TRBJ2-7; TRBD2 matches at 7 bases. The CDR3 consists of 15 residues. From germline, CDR1 is LNHDA and CDR2 SQIVND (reference sequence). V lost 3 bases to trimming and J lost 4 bases; unmatched junction nucleotides: 9. The CDR3 DNA is TGTGCCAGTAGTATCCAAACCGGGGGGAGGTACGAGCAGTACTTC. It codes for CASSIQTGGRYEQYF.

The gene calls are TRBV9 and TRBJ2-1, with a possible D match to TRBD2 (7 bases). This CDR3 contains 16 residues. V lost 1 base and J lost 4, with 15 bases in between. CDR1 is SGDLS, CDR2 YYNGEE, per germline. The CDR3 nucleotides are TGTGCCAGCAGCGTAAACTCCGCGGGGGCTTACAATGAGCAGTTCTTC. Translated, it gives CASSVNSAGAYNEQFF. The full variable domain, rest sourced from reference TRBV9 and TRBJ2-1, is DSGVTQTPKHLITATGQRVTLRCSPRSGDLSVYWYQQSLDQGLQFLIQYYNGEERAKGNILERFSAQQFPDLHSELNLSSLELGDSALYFCASSVNSAGAYNEQFFGPGTRLTVL.

This clone occurred a few times. This rearrangement joins TRBV4-2 to TRBJ2-7, with D perhaps matching TRBD1 (6 bases). This CDR3 contains 19 residues. V lost 0 bases, J lost 4 bases, and 25 bases lay in between. In germline, CDR1 is LGHNA, CDR2 YNFKEQ. The CDR3 sequence is CASSQEEVVRGLWKYEQYF. The DNA of the CDR3 is TGTGCCAGCAGCCAAGAGGAGGTGGTCAGGGGCCTGTGGAAGTACGAGCAGTACTTC.

The chain couples TRBV2 to TRBJ1-2; no clear D gene. V shed 4 bases and J shed 4 bases, with 7 bases lying between them. CDR1 and CDR2 (germline): SNHLY, FYNNEI. The CDR3 spans 12 residues. The CDR3 is CASSAGGYGYTF. Here the CDR3 DNA reads TGTGCCAGCAGTGCCGGTGGCTATGGCTACACCTTC.

This clone was detected only a few times. The chain recombines TRBV14 with TRBJ1-2, with 10 bases matching TRBD1. With 2 bases clipped from V and 8 bases from J, the junction kept 14 bases outside the gene matches. CDR1 is SGHDN and CDR2 is FVKESK in the germline V gene. This CDR3 region has 17 residues. CDR3 loop: CASSQLTPGQGFSGYTF. CDR3 nucleotides: TGTGCCAGCAGCCAACTGACGCCGGGACAGGGGTTTTCGGGCTACACCTTC.

This chain links TRBV5-1 with TRBJ2-7; TRBD1 matches at 9 bases. This CDR3 spans 13 amino acids. With 6 bases clipped from V and 5 bases from J, the junction kept 6 bases outside the gene matches. Germline-derived CDR1 and CDR2 are SGHRS and YFSETQ. The CDR3 protein is CASNTGGVDEQYF. The CDR3, as DNA: TGCGCCAGCAATACAGGGGGCGTCGACGAGCAGTACTTC.

This sequence joins TRBV9 and TRBJ2-1, with D uncertain. Trimming took off 1 base at V and 5 bases at J, with 4 bases between the two ends. The CDR3 consists of 12 residues. CDR1 and CDR2 (germline): SGDLS, YYNGEE. In DNA form, the CDR3 reads TGTGCCAGCAGCGTAACAGACAATGAGCAGTTCTTC. This codes for CASSVTDNEQFF.

The CDR3 protein is CASSNAGDFYNEQFF. The CDR3 DNA is TGCGCCAGCAGCAATGCGGGGGATTTCTACAATGAGCAGTTCTTC. The rearrangement uses TRBV5-1 and TRBJ2-1; 7 bases line up with TRBD2. The V and J ends lost 4 bases and 3 bases, in that order; junction bases with no gene match: 7. CDR1 and CDR2 (germline): SGHRS, YFSETQ. The CDR3 has 15 amino acids.

The chain employs TRBV11-2 and TRBJ2-4; 7 nucleotides align to TRBD2. Trimming at V came to 1 base and at J to 0 bases, leaving 6 bases not matched to a gene. CDR1 SGHAT and CDR2 FQNNGV come from the germline V gene. The CDR3 totals 17 residues. CDR3 coding DNA: TGTGCCAGCAGCTTAGCTGGAGCGGGGTTAGCCAAAAACATTCAGTACTTC. Translated: CASSLAGAGLAKNIQYF.

This chain joins TRBV2 and TRBJ1-3; D ambiguous. V was trimmed by 4 bases and J by 0 bases, leaving 10 bases between them. The CDR3 has 15 amino acids. Per the germline V gene, CDR1 is SNHLY and CDR2 is FYNNEI. CDR3: CASSVGGRSGNTIYF. For the CDR3, the DNA is TGTGCCAGCAGTGTAGGCGGGCGCTCTGGAAACACCATATATTTT.

This clone appeared a single time. The rearrangement uses TRBV7-9 and TRBJ1-1; D may be TRBD1 (6 bases). The germline V and J ends were trimmed by 6 bases and 8 bases, with 10 bases remaining between them. CDR1 is SEHNR, CDR2 FQNEAQ, per germline (reference sequence). The CDR3 totals 11 residues. CDR3: CASREQGEAFF. CDR3 in DNA: TGTGCCAGCAGGGAGCAGGGGGAAGCTTTCTTT.

The chain recombines TRBV27 with TRBJ1-6, with no clear D. The ends were cut back, 2 bases at V and 0 bases at J, with 11 bases in the middle. Germline CDR1 is MNHEY and CDR2 is SMNVEV (reference sequence). The CDR3 is 17 amino acids. The chain's CDR3 is CASSLDGYGSYNSPLHF. CDR3 coding DNA: TGTGCCAGCAGTTTAGACGGGTATGGCTCCTATAATTCACCCCTCCACTTT.

This clone is a singleton in its sample. The chain couples TRBV7-2 to TRBJ2-7; 14 bases fit TRBD2. V lost 5 bases to trimming and J lost 5 bases; unmatched junction nucleotides: 14. Germline values: CDR1 SGHTA, CDR2 FQGNSA. This CDR3 is built from 18 residues. The CDR3 DNA reads as TGTGCCAGCAGCGGATGGACTAGCGGGGGGTCCCATCCCGACGAGCAGTACTTC. Protein product: CASSGWTSGGSHPDEQYF.

This clone is a singleton in its sample. The chain carries TRBV6-5 and TRBJ1-2; D is uncertain. CDR1 MNHEY and CDR2 SVGAGI come from the germline V gene. V was clipped by 10 bases and J by 9 bases, with 18 bases between them. The CDR3 contains 12 residues. The CDR3 DNA reads as TGTGCCATTACGGACGGGATTCAGAGCTACACCTTC. It is translated as CAITDGIQSYTF.

The genes are TRBV7-9 and TRBJ2-2; D call uncertain. The germline V and J ends were trimmed by 6 bases and 0 bases, with 17 bases remaining between them. Germline-derived CDR1 and CDR2 are SEHNR and FQNEAQ (reference sequence). The CDR3 is made up of 17 amino acids. CDR3 protein: CASRVLALSPNTGELFF. The CDR3 region has the DNA TGTGCCAGCAGGGTGTTGGCCCTGTCCCCGAACACCGGGGAGCTGTTTTTT.